The TCR beta chain under discussion was sequenced for a study of cytomegalovirus exposure and HLA in healthy donors (dated by TCRdb to 2016 to 2017). Turning to the overall study: According to an earlier analysis of 587 of the donors, about 190 million T cells yielded 120 million or so unique TCR beta sequences and about 280 Gb of sequence data. An earlier analysis of around 540 of the donors applied high-throughput TCR beta sequencing to assess whether each TCR beta V gene segment acted as functional or pseudogenic. The genetic ancestry cluster associated with self-reported Caucasian donors included 81% of the roughly 400 genotyped donors. To study patterns of TCR occurrence, a later analysis re-analyzed previously published TCR beta repertoires from 666 donors and added high-resolution HLA genotyping. Roughly 5 DR-DQ haplotypes were handled as single units for association and clustering, since linkage in the cohort was strong. To predict cytomegalovirus infection status, the study combined high-throughput TCR immunosequencing, statistical association of individual TCRs with disease status, and machine learning. The study profiled the T cell repertoires of about 720 subjects by immunosequencing and related them to cytomegalovirus serostatus. Among about 370 genotyped donors of the cohort, an average of roughly 230,000 unique TCR beta nucleotide sequences was sequenced per donor, of which 15% to 20% were non-productive. A later genetic analysis took genome-wide SNP genotypes for about 55% of the 666 donors and used that subset as a discovery cohort. In the later analysis, no new phenotypic data were used to find candidate immune exposures; instead, reliance was placed on TCR beta sequences and their occurrence across donors. All discovery cohort repertoires had been generated using a single sequencing platform. Donor age, sex, ethnicity and CMV serostatus were compiled together with the repertoire data. Typing coverage differed by locus: A, B, C, DRB1 and DQB1 were typed in about 620-640 donors, DQA1 in roughly 500, DPA1 in 600 to 610, and DPB1 in just under 480. An early release covering approximately 600 HLA-typed donors comprised approximately 290 gigabases of sequencing data and tens of millions of unique TCR sequences. Along with the roughly 670-subject first cohort, a separate validation cohort of over a hundred different subjects was used. HLA typing covered class I and class II loci at four-digit resolution. The aim of the study was to test whether cataloging public T cell receptors could identify signatures of past pathogen exposure.

In total, 630 or so healthy bone marrow donors made up the cohort. At the time of sampling, every cohort member was nominally healthy, though immune exposures that went unrecorded were likely present. The donor tested CMV seronegative and was one of the 352 seronegative cohort members. A peripheral blood sample was collected from each donor, and TCR beta sequencing was performed on peripheral blood mononuclear cells. The Qiagen DNeasy Blood Extraction Kit was used to extract genomic DNA from the blood cell samples. Receptor amplification or capture employed the immunoSEQ multiplex PCR assay. For the multiplex PCR, a mixture combining 60 forward primers for TCR Vbeta segments and 13 reverse primers for TCR Jbeta segments was used. A multiplex PCR assay on genomic DNA amplified the CDR3 region of rearranged TCR beta genes. Amplified TCR beta libraries were sequenced as 87-base-pair reads on the Illumina HiSeq System. In the authors' own workflow: Across the roughly 700 repertoires, a later analysis counted tens of millions of unique TCR beta chains, about 10 million of which were shared by at least two donors. Raw reads were error-corrected and collapsed into unique sequences by a nearest-neighbor algorithm in which closely related sequences were merged to remove PCR and sequencing errors. V, D and J gene segments were assigned by aligning CDR3 sequences to IMGT reference sequences. For a sequence to be retained, at least a six-nucleotide match to both a V gene segment and a J gene segment was required. A rearrangement counted as productive if the CDR3 had no stop codons and remained in frame with V and J, and every other rearrangement counted as non-productive. Following IMGT convention, CDR3 was defined as the stretch from the second conserved V-encoded cysteine to the conserved J-encoded phenylalanine. In an earlier analysis of approximately 590 of the donors, sequences lacking an unambiguous match to a single V gene segment were excluded. In an earlier analysis of several hundred of the donors, V segments were called functional above 56.7% productive rearrangements and were called segregating when the between-donor standard deviation exceeded 5%. A statistical classification framework was built for diagnosing cytomegalovirus status from the catalog of TCR beta chain sequences. A later analysis assigned V and J genes by comparing TCR nucleotide sequences with IMGT/GENE-DB human TR gene sequences. A later analysis assigned CDR3 sequences and most-parsimonious VDJ recombination scenarios with the TCRdist pipeline. In a later analysis, every TCR beta chain was defined by the combination of its CDR3 amino acid sequence and its V-gene family, and reads without a unique V-gene family were dropped. As a way to deal with suspected cross-contamination and a sequencing artifact, a later analysis dropped nearly 600 nucleotide sequences that were highly shared and had low generation probability. A later analysis calculated a clonal expansion index for each public chain from normalized within-repertoire ranks of inferred template counts. In a later analysis, generation probabilities were computed using a VDJ recombination model fitted to out-of-frame rearrangements, and the results were checked against IGoR. A later analysis scored TCR-TCR, TCR-HLA and TCR-CMV co-occurrence with hypergeometric tests, applying a repertoire-size bias correction to TCR pairs. False discovery rates were estimated in a later analysis by permuting HLA or CMV assignments 20 times. A later analysis grouped co-occurring TCRs with DBSCAN, adding TCRdist sequence similarity when clustering within HLA-allele-positive subsets. Repertoires with fewer than 30,000 or more than 120,000 public chains, plus five repertoires with anomalous nucleotide sharing, were excluded from co-occurrence clustering. What TCRdb holds here is the immuneACCESS table cut down to in-frame rearrangements. Part of the clones is not present; checked against another copy, under half of the missing clones reflect an unresolved V gene, and the others are unexplained. The DNA gave D and trimming, while V, J and clone size come from that table. Within this sample are about 110,000 clones, with 65% to 80% of them counted one time only. The top ten clones comprise under 4% of the sample.

From a lookup of the germline V gene (reference sequence), CDR1 and CDR2 are LNHDA and SQIVND. Cut back by 3 bases and 5 bases, the V and J ends lie 13 bases apart. From cysteine to phenylalanine, the CDR3 is 14 amino acids long. Only the CDR3 DNA is retained, 42 bases long and in frame from the first base. There are a few counts of this clone. Its antigen remains unidentified. Base qualities are not recorded, but no much larger clone differs from it by a single base. Study-wide findings and limitations: The cohort was sequenced for TCR beta chains only, and without alpha or paired-chain data the features that could be detected were limited. The 87-base-pair reads could not distinguish some IMGT-functional V segments, including TRBV6-2 and TRBV6-3, so those segments were excluded. According to a later analysis, most CMV-associated TCR beta chains appeared to be HLA-restricted, and the HLA associations seemed to be driven largely by CMV exposure. CMV serostatus was the only immune exposure information available for the cohort. The authors suggested that the approach could potentially be generalized to other disease states and immunological phenotypes. A total of some 180 TCR beta chains were listed by the study as associated with cytomegalovirus. A later analysis found that TCR association rates varied across HLA loci, with DRB1 alleles showing the most associated TCRs and HLA-C alleles the fewest. Because HLA typing was missing for some donors at each locus, association tests included only the typed subset. The sequencing pipeline was judged likely to have produced a cluster of highly shared sequence variants as a technical artifact. In a later genetic analysis, fewer N-insertions in productive TCRs were reported among donors in an Asian-associated ancestry cluster than the roughly 700-donor mean. In a later analysis, about 16,000 TCR beta sequences were associated with specific HLA alleles at a false discovery rate of 0.05. When HLA alleles, especially DR and DQ, strongly co-occurred, TCR associations were difficult to assign to individual alleles. Most TCR sequences were observed very rarely across donors, whereas some public TCRs were present in many individuals. An earlier analysis of some 560 of the donors showed that most TCR beta V segments appeared in productive rearrangements either about 87% or about 30% of the time, which broadly matched IMGT annotations. Correlated functional status among segregating V segments might be attributable to linkage disequilibrium, but an unknown experimental factor could not be ruled out. In a later genetic analysis, a missense DCLRE1C variant was associated with V-gene and J-gene trimming of TCR beta chains, and the association was replicated in an independent cohort. A further reported finding was that TCR beta sequences accurately predicted the HLA-A and HLA-B alleles for most subjects in the first cohort. A few of the identified cytomegalovirus-associated TCR beta chains were confirmed in vitro to be specific for cytomegalovirus antigens. Roughly uniform sequencing depth across donors was assumed in presence/absence analyses, although this assumption may not hold. A later analysis reported that several top co-occurrence clusters appeared linked to parvovirus B19, influenza, CMV and Epstein-Barr virus. Because counts were too low, seventeen rarely observed V segments, including chromosome 9 orphons, were left out of the earlier analysis of a few hundred of the donors. In a later analysis, HLA-associated TCR beta chains showed more clonal expansion and lower generation probabilities than non-associated chains that were equally common. The classifier was reported to diagnose cytomegalovirus status with high specificity and sensitivity in both the original and validation cohorts.

The source is a man between 60 and 70 years old in good health and CMV-seronegative. What was sequenced was PBMCs. The chain uses TRBV19 and TRBJ1-2; 6 matching bases give a weak D call of TRBD1. The nucleotides read TGTGCCAGTAGTATCTCAGGGGCTTGGTATGGCTACACCTTC. Translated, this is CASSISGAWYGYTF.